The 27 T cell receptor beta chains below were found in one sample sequenced in a study of metastatic and nonmetastatic thyroid tumors. With MiXCR, TCRdb called clones anew from the PCR reads. The table includes about 28,000 clones, roughly 20% detected once. No treatment of any kind had been given to any patient before thyroid surgery. Sequencing was carried out using blood. These receptors were obtained from a female donor with papillary thyroid cancer or a benign thyroid nodule (not recorded which). Some clones in this sample may be carry-over from other donors' samples.

The chain links TRBV12-3 or TRBV12-4 to TRBJ2-1; a weak D match, TRBD1 (5 bases). V shed 4 bases and J shed 5 bases, with 12 bases lying between them. The CDR3 spans 14 residues. The CDR3 is CASSSSGIHNEQFF. CDR3 nucleotides: TGTGCCAGCAGTTCCTCAGGGATCCACAATGAGCAGTTCTTC.

J is TRBJ1-2 and V is TRBV12-3 or TRBV12-4; 9 bases are shared with TRBD1. V was pared by 3 bases and J by 4 bases, with 15 bases of the junction left unmatched. The CDR3 loop spans 18 amino acids. The CDR3 loop reads CASSFCTGGAGRLYGYTF. The CDR3 nucleotides read TGTGCCAGCAGTTTCTGTACAGGGGGCGCGGGAAGACTCTATGGCTACACCTTC.

This clone was observed a few times. The CDR3: CASSEAGGYYGYTF. CDR3 sequence (DNA): TGTGCCAGCAGCGAAGCAGGCGGGTACTATGGCTACACCTTC. The chain uses TRBV28 and TRBJ1-2; D uncertain. Deletions cut 6 bases from V and 3 bases from J, with 14 bases between. Germline V CDR1 and CDR2: MDHEN, SYDVKM. There are 14 residues in the CDR3.

The rearrangement links TRBV7-2 to TRBJ1-2, with D hard to call. This CDR3 contains 13 residues. The germline gives CDR1 SGHTA, CDR2 FQGNSA. V lost 1 base and J lost 12, with 15 bases in between. Here the CDR3 reads CASSLERLMCDTF. The CDR3 DNA follows: TGTGCCAGCAGCTTAGAACGGTTAATGTGCGACACCTTC. The whole variable domain, remainder taken from reference TRBV7-2 and TRBJ1-2, is GAGVSQSPSNKVTEKGKDVELRCDPISGHTALYWYRQSLGQGLEFLIYFQGNSAPDKSGLPSDRFSAERTGGSVSTLTIQRTQQEDSAVYLCASSLERLMCDTFGSGTRLTVV.

This clone was found many times. V usage is TRBV27 and J usage is TRBJ2-3; the D gene could be TRBD1 or TRBD2 (5 bases each). CDR1 MNHEY and CDR2 SMNVEV come from the germline V gene (reference sequence). The CDR3 extends over 13 amino acids. V was clipped by 2 bases and J by 10 bases, with 13 bases between them. The CDR3 here is CASSLPCRGAQYF. The DNA of the CDR3 is TGTGCCAGCAGTTTACCGTGCCGAGGGGCGCAGTATTTT.

CDR3 residues: CASSYSDGARSSYNSPLHF. CDR3 sequence (DNA): TGTGCCAGCAGTTACTCCGACGGGGCGCGTAGCTCCTATAATTCACCCCTCCACTTT. This chain joins TRBV6-2 or TRBV6-3 and TRBJ1-6; TRBD1 is a possible D gene (5 bases). The V end lost 0 bases, the J end lost 0 bases, and 15 bases lay between the germline ends. The V gene's germline CDR1 is MNHEY and CDR2 SVGEGT. The CDR3 sequence is 19 residues long.

This clone was found many times. An end of the junction differs from the germline gene, which may be a read error. This chain uses TRBV7-7 with TRBJ2-7; D unclear. CDR3 length: 16 residues. Germline V CDR1 and CDR2: SSHAT, FNYEAQ (reference sequence). CDR3 sequence: CASSLARDAGSYEQYF. CDR3 DNA sequence: TGTGCTAGCAGCTTAGCCCGCGACGCCGGCTCCTACGAGCAGTACTTC.

This clone was counted a single time. This chain joins TRBV7-9 and TRBJ1-1, with 7 bases matching TRBD1. CDR3 length equals 14 residues. With V trimmed by 5 bases and J by 0 bases, 3 bases remained unmatched. Germline CDR1 reads SEHNR; CDR2 reads FQNEAQ (reference sequence). This chain's CDR3 is CASSLTGVNTEAFF. In DNA, the CDR3 is TGTGCCAGCAGCCTCACAGGGGTGAACACTGAAGCTTTCTTT.

The rearrangement joins TRBV5-1 to TRBJ2-1; 12 bases are shared with TRBD2. Germline V CDR1 and CDR2: SGHRS, YFSETQ. J lost 9 bases, V lost 2 bases, and 9 bases had no gene match. This CDR3 has 16 residues. In nucleotides, the CDR3 is TGCGCCAGCAGCTTTACCCTAGCGGGGGGGCCGGGTGAGCAGTTCTTC. Residues: CASSFTLAGGPGEQFF.

This clone was detected many times. V and J are TRBV29-1 and TRBJ2-4, with D perhaps given as TRBD1 or TRBD2 (5 bases each). Trimming stripped 1 base from V and 2 bases from J, with 12 bases between. Germline loops: CDR1 SQVTM, CDR2 ANQGSEA. The CDR3 consists of 15 residues. DNA for the CDR3: TGCAGCGTTGAAGGGGGGACGGAGTCCAAAAACATTCAGTACTTC. The encoded protein is CSVEGGTESKNIQYF.

The table lists this clone with a few counts. The CDR3 sequence: CASSIRGPQGYTF. The CDR3 nucleotides are TGTGCCAGTAGTATAAGAGGGCCTCAGGGCTACACCTTC. V usage is TRBV19 and J usage is TRBJ1-2; no clear D gene. The germline V gene has CDR1 LNHDA and CDR2 SQIVND (reference sequence). CDR3 length: 13 amino acids. V gave up 2 bases and J gave up 8 bases, with 12 bases separating them.

This clone was seen many times. The germline gene is not matched at one end of the junction; a read error may be the cause. The chain links TRBV7-6 to TRBJ1-1; 7 bases fit TRBD1. Germline CDR1 reads SGHVS; CDR2 reads FNYEAQ. This CDR3 contains 16 residues. As DNA, the CDR3 is TGTGCCAGCAGCGGACACAGGGGACTGTCGAACGCTGAAGCTTTCTTT. Protein product: CASSGHRGLSNAEAFF.

This clone was counted many times. This rearrangement joins TRBV4-2 to TRBJ1-6; the match to TRBD1 covers 8 bases. V was pared by 1 base and J by 7 bases, with 3 bases of the junction left unmatched. The CDR3 contains 15 residues. Per the germline V gene, CDR1 is LGHNA and CDR2 is YNFKEQ. CDR3 in amino acids: CASSQVHRGNSPLHF. The DNA of the CDR3 is TGTGCCAGCAGCCAAGTCCACAGGGGGAATTCACCCCTCCACTTT.

There are many counts of this clone. This chain joins TRBV30 and TRBJ1-3; D unclear. Trimming took off 6 bases at V and 2 bases at J, with 5 bases between the two ends. The CDR3 covers 11 residues. Germline CDR1 and CDR2: GTSNPN and SVGIG (reference sequence). CDR3 nucleotides: TGTGCCTGTCGGACTGGAAACACCATATATTTT. It is translated as CACRTGNTIYF.

The gene calls are TRBV11-2 and TRBJ2-5; TRBD2 might be the D (6 bases). Germline V CDR1 and CDR2: SGHAT, FQNNGV. The CDR3 is 14 amino acids. Trimming took off 5 bases at V and 1 base at J, with 11 bases between the two ends. In DNA, the CDR3 is TGTGCCAGCAGCCGAAGGGACTTCCAAGAGACCCAGTACTTC. Its translation: CASSRRDFQETQYF. The whole variable domain, remainder taken from reference TRBV11-2 and TRBJ2-5, is EAGVAQSPRYKIIEKRQSVAFWCNPISGHATLYWYQQILGQGPKLLIQFQNNGVVDDSQLPKDRFSAERLKGVDSTLKIQPAKLEDSAVYLCASSRRDFQETQYFGPGTRLLVL.

This clone was observed many times. CDR3 residues: CASSNTGPGKLFF. As DNA, the CDR3 is TGTGCCAGCAGCAACACAGGGCCCGGAAAACTGTTTTTT. The chain has TRBV28 and TRBJ1-4, with D possibly being TRBD1 (6 bases). The V end lost 6 bases, the J end lost 10 bases, and 15 bases lay between the germline ends. This CDR3 region has 13 residues. CDR1 is MDHEN and CDR2 is SYDVKM in the germline V gene.

Ten or more counts support this clone. CDR3: CASSGGETGSGSPLHF. The CDR3 DNA follows: TGTGCCAGCAGTGGGGGGGAGACAGGGTCGGGTTCACCCCTCCACTTT. The chain links TRBV6-1 to TRBJ1-6; TRBD1 matches at 7 bases. Trimming at V came to 4 bases and at J to 9 bases, leaving 12 bases not matched to a gene. In germline, CDR1 is MNHNS, CDR2 SASEGT. This CDR3 contains 16 residues.

This clone was recorded at least ten times. This chain connects TRBV24-1 to TRBJ2-5; TRBD1 aligns across 8 bases. This CDR3 spans 13 amino acids. From germline, CDR1 is KGHDR and CDR2 SFDVKD. The V and J ends lost 9 bases and 1 base, in that order; junction bases with no gene match: 3. CDR3 nucleotide sequence: TGTGCCACCGGCGGGACAGGCCAAGAGACCCAGTACTTC. Residues: CATGGTGQETQYF.

This clone was observed a few times. This chain uses TRBV11-3 with TRBJ2-7; D ambiguous. The CDR3 is made up of 13 amino acids. The germline gives CDR1 SGHNT, CDR2 YENEEA. V was pared by 5 bases and J by 5 bases, with 13 bases between. This CDR3 is CASSPRTLNEQYF. CDR3 sequence (DNA): TGTGCCAGCAGCCCACGGACCCTAAACGAGCAGTACTTC.

This clone was counted at least ten times. This sequence joins TRBV7-9 and TRBJ2-7; 8 positions agree with TRBD1. J was trimmed by 3 bases and V by 1 base; bases with no gene match: 5. This CDR3 has 15 amino acids. Per germline, CDR1 SEHNR and CDR2 FQNEAQ (reference sequence). The DNA of the CDR3 is TGTGCCAGCAGCTTAGTCGGGACAGGAGGCTACGAGCAGTACTTC. It codes for CASSLVGTGGYEQYF.

The chain joins TRBV3-1 to TRBJ1-1; D gene ambiguous. CDR1 is LGHDT, CDR2 YNNKEL, per germline (reference sequence). The CDR3 is made up of 14 amino acids. V lost 4 bases and J 4 bases, leaving 13 bases between the germline ends. CDR3 sequence (DNA): TGTGCCAGCAGCCTAAGACAAGAACGCACTGAAGCTTTCTTT. Translation: CASSLRQERTEAFF.

Ten or more counts support this clone. The chain links TRBV4-3 to TRBJ1-2; a possible D gene is TRBD1 (5 bases). The ends were cut back, 0 bases at V and 4 bases at J, with 12 bases in the middle. CDR3 length equals 15 residues. CDR1 and CDR2 from the germline V gene are LGHNA and YSLEER. Here the CDR3 DNA reads TGCGCCAGCAGCCAAGATTCGGTCAGGGTCTATGGCTACACCTTC. Encoded protein: CASSQDSVRVYGYTF.

This clone has just a few counts. V gene TRBV5-1 combines with J gene TRBJ1-2; D is undetermined. V gave up 0 bases and J gave up 8 bases, with 14 bases separating them. The CDR3 has 14 amino acids. Germline CDR1 reads SGHRS; CDR2 reads YFSETQ. The CDR3 coding sequence is TGCGCCAGCAGCTTGGGCACACCTGGTGCCGGCTACACCTTC. Protein product: CASSLGTPGAGYTF.

There are a few counts of this clone. The rearrangement uses TRBV19 and TRBJ1-4; no clear D gene. V was pared by 5 bases and J by 11 bases, with 12 bases between. The CDR3 loop spans 12 amino acids. CDR1 LNHDA and CDR2 SQIVND come from the germline V gene (reference sequence). CDR3 in DNA: TGTGCCAGTAGTCTGCTGAGTGGGAAACTGTTTTTT. Its translation: CASSLLSGKLFF.

This clone has a handful of counts. This rearrangement joins TRBV18 to TRBJ1-5; D unresolved. V dropped 5 bases and J dropped 7 bases, with 15 bases sitting between them. The CDR3 runs to 14 residues. The germline CDR1 and CDR2 sequences are KGHSH and LQKENI. CDR3 in DNA: TGTGCCAGCTCAACCACGGACGGCGGGCAGCCCCAGCATTTT. Translating it yields CASSTTDGGQPQHF.

There are many counts of this clone. The chain recombines TRBV19 with TRBJ2-3; TRBD1 or TRBD2 may be the D gene (5 bases each). The CDR3 extends over 14 amino acids. Trimming removed 5 bases from V and 5 bases from J, with 14 bases in between. CDR1 is LNHDA and CDR2 is SQIVND in the germline V gene (reference sequence). The DNA of the CDR3 is TGTGCCAGTAGTTGGGACCCCCAGGGAGATACGCAGTATTTT. Protein product: CASSWDPQGDTQYF.

This clone was picked up a small number of times. The chain carries TRBV6-4 and TRBJ2-1; a possible D gene is TRBD2 (7 bases). Trimming cost V 3 bases and J 2 bases, with 14 bases left between them. Germline values: CDR1 MRHNA, CDR2 SNTAGT. The CDR3 runs 16 residues. CDR3 region: CASSEGGGGTYNEQFF. DNA of the CDR3: TGTGCCAGCAGTGAGGGCGGGGGCGGCACCTACAATGAGCAGTTCTTC.